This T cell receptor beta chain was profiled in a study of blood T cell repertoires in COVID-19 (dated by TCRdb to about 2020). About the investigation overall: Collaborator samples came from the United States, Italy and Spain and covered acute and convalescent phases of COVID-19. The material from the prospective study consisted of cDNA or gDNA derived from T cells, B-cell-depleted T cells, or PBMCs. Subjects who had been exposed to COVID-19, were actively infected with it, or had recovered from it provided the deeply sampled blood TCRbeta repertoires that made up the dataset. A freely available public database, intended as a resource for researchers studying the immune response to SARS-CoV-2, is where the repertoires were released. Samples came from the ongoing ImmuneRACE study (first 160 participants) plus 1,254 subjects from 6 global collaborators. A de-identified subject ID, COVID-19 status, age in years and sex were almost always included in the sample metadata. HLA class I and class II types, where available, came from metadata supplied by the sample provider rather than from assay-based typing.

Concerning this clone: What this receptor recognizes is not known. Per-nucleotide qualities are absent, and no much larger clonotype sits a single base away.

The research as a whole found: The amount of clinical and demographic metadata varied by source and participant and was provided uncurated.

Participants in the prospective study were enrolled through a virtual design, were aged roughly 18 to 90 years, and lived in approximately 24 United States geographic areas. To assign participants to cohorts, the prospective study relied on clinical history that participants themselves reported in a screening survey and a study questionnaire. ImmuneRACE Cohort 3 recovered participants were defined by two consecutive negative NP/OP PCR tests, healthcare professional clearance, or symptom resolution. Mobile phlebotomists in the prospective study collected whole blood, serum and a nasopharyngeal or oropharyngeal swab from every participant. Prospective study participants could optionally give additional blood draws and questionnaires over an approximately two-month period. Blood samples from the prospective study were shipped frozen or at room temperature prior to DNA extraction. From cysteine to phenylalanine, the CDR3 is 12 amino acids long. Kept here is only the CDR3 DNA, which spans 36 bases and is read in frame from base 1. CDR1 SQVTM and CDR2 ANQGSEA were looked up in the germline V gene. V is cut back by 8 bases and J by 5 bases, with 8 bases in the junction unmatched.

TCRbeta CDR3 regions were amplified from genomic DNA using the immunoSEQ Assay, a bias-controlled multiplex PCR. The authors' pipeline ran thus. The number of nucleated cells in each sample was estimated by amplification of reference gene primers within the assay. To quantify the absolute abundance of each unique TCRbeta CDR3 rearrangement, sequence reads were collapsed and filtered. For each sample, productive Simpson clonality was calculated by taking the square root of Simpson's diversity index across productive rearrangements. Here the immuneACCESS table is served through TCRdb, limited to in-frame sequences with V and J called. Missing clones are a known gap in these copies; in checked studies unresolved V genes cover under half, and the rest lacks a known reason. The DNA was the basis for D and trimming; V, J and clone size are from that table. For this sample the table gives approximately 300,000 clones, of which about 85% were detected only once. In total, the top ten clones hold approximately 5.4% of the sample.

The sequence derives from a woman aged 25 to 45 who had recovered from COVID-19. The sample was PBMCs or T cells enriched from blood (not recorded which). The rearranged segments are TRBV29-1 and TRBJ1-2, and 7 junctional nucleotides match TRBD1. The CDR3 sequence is CSFGGGLYGYTF. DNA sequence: TGCAGCTTCGGAGGGGGCCTATATGGCTACACCTTC.